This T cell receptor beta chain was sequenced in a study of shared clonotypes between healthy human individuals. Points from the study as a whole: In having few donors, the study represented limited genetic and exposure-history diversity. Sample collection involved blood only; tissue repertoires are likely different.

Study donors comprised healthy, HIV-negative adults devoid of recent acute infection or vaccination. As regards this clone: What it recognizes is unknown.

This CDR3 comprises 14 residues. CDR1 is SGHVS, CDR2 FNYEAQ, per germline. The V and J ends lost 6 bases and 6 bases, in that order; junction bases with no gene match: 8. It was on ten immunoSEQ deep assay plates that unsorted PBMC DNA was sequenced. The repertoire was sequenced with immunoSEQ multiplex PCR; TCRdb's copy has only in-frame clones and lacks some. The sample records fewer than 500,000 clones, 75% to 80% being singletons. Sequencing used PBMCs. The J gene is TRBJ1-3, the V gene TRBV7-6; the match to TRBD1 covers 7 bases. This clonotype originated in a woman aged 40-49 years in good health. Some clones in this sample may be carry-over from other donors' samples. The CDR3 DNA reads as TGTGCCAGCAGTAAAACCGGGACAGAAAACACCATATATTTT. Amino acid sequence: CASSKTGTENTIYF.